Listed here is a single T cell receptor beta chain. Its antigen is as yet unknown. Cultured CD4+ T cells had their DNA profiled by the Oncomine TCR Beta short-read assay. MiXCR, run by TCRdb on the PCR reads, gives a single entry per CDR3 protein. The sample yields roughly 15,000 distinct CDR3 sequences, 52% seen once. The data are from a study of vaccination and CD4 T cells after COVID-19. Study-level information: It was a median around 92 days after diagnosis, with a range of 35 to 161, that post-COVID samples were drawn.

Points from the study as a whole: The cohort comprised relatively few convalescent patients, and no early post-infection timepoints were analyzed.

Treatment indicated: roughly 11-day PBMC culture with coronavirus spike peptide pools or control peptides (ViraFEST assay). Using peptide pools, antigen-specific T cells were expanded in ViraFEST before TCRs were sequenced. The source is a human donor who had recovered from COVID-19. Sequenced: CD4+ T cells from blood, cultured in vitro.

The CDR3 here is CASSIVGTVNTEAFF. The DNA of the CDR3 is TGTGCCAGTAGTATAGTTGGAACGGTGAACACTGAAGCTTTCTTT. This sequence joins TRBV19 and TRBJ1-1; D gene ambiguous. The V and J ends lost 1 base and 0 bases respectively, with 9 bases between them. This CDR3 region has 15 residues. The germline CDR1 and CDR2 sequences are LNHDA and SQIVND (reference sequence).